This paragraph reports one T cell receptor (beta chain). Its antigen is currently unknown. With constant-segment primers, 5'RACE yielded cDNA libraries of TCR alpha and TCR beta that carried sample barcodes and UMIs. TCRdb recomputed calls from the 5' RACE reads with MiXCR, one row per CDR3 protein. The sample has about 210,000 distinct CDR3 sequences, roughly 27% seen once. These data originate in a study of T-cell memory formation after mild COVID-19. The overall study: Across donors, TCR clusters were largely donor specific. General observations from the study: CD4/CD8 balance held among clones contracting day 15 to 85, and later expanders leaned CD4+. Mainly in CM and EM were contracting CD4+ clones; CD8+ were in EMRA.

From germline, CDR1 is MDHEN and CDR2 SYDVKM. V was pared by 8 bases and J by 3 bases, with 11 bases between. CDR3 size: 12 residues. The receptor's source is an adult woman who had mild COVID-19 (a few samples of this study predate the infection). Cell type and time point are not known. The sample comprised PBMCs or a T cell subset sorted from them (not recorded which). This rearrangement joins TRBV28 to TRBJ2-7; tentative D call: TRBD1 (6 bases). CDR3 protein: CASGQIGYEQYF. The CDR3 DNA reads TGTGCCAGCGGACAGATAGGCTACGAGCAGTACTTC.